One and the same sample provided the 8 T cell receptor beta chains below, sequenced in a study of T cell responses to AZD1222 COVID-19 vaccine (dated by TCRdb to the early 2020s). Receptors were amplified or captured by the immunoSEQ multiplex PCR assay. This is the immuneACCESS table as TCRdb keeps it, with only in-frame sequences that have V and J called. A part of the clones is gone; compared with another copy, unresolved V genes explain less than half, and the rest is unexplained. This sample comprises 140,000 to 150,000 clones, approximately 85% of them detected only once. The ten biggest clones cover approximately 4% of the sample. Taken with the paper, the label for time point translates to: baseline before first vaccination. The sample's treatment or condition label, in plain terms: meningococcal conjugate vaccine given as trial control. Sequencing was performed on peripheral blood, taken on day 0 of MenACWY control vaccination. Every receptor here comes from an adult in good health.

This chain joins TRBV6-5 and TRBJ1-4; D is unclear. The CDR3 covers 15 residues. Trimming stripped 7 bases from V and 0 bases from J, with 12 bases between. Germline CDR1 MNHEY, CDR2 SVGAGI. The CDR3 DNA reads as TGTGCCAGCAAATACCAGGTTGCAACTAATGAAAAACTGTTTTTT. Translated: CASKYQVATNEKLFF.

This clone has only one observation. The genes are TRBV19 and TRBJ1-2; 8 bases align to TRBD1. The CDR3 covers 15 residues. V gave up 2 bases and J gave up 5 bases; unmatched junction bases: 7. Germline V lookup: CDR1 LNHDA, CDR2 SQIVND (reference sequence). The CDR3 sequence: CASSILQGAYYGYTF. CDR3 in DNA: TGTGCCAGTAGTATATTGCAGGGGGCGTATTATGGCTACACCTTC.

The V and J genes are TRBV28 and TRBJ1-1; 7 bases align to TRBD1. V lost 4 bases to trimming and J lost 6 bases; unmatched junction nucleotides: 11. From germline, CDR1 is MDHEN and CDR2 SYDVKM. The CDR3 spans 15 residues. The CDR3 protein is CASSSFHRGGAEAFF. DNA for the CDR3: TGTGCCAGCAGTTCTTTTCACAGGGGAGGGGCTGAAGCTTTCTTT.

The chain carries TRBV2 and TRBJ1-2, with D uncertain. V was shortened by 4 bases and J by 7 bases, with 10 bases between the two germline ends. Germline lookup yields CDR1 SNHLY and CDR2 FYNNEI. The CDR3 is 12 amino acids. CDR3 sequence: CASSGSGVGYTF. CDR3 bases: TGTGCCAGCAGTGGCTCTGGGGTTGGCTACACCTTC.

The chain couples TRBV7-9 to TRBJ2-3; no clear D gene. Germline V CDR1 and CDR2: SEHNR, FQNEAQ (reference sequence). This CDR3 has 16 residues. Trimming pared 4 bases from V and 6 bases from J, leaving 20 bases between. CDR3 region: CASSSQVGSRYDTQYF. CDR3 in DNA: TGTGCCAGCAGCTCCCAGGTCGGCAGTCGGTATGATACGCAGTATTTT.

The chain uses TRBV5-1 and TRBJ1-3; tentative D call: TRBD1 (6 bases). Germline V gene sequence: CDR1 SGHRS, CDR2 YFSETQ. V was cut by 5 bases and J by 3 bases, with 12 bases left in between. The CDR3 runs 14 residues. CDR3 sequence reads: CASRPTGNGNTIYF. The CDR3 DNA is TGCGCCAGCAGGCCAACAGGGAATGGAAACACCATATATTTT.

The rearrangement uses TRBV14 and TRBJ1-1, with 7 bases aligning to TRBD1. CDR3 size: 15 residues. V lost 3 bases, J lost 1 base, and 5 bases stayed unmatched. Germline V lookup: CDR1 SGHDN, CDR2 FVKESK. This CDR3 reads CASSHTGARNTEAFF. In DNA form, the CDR3 reads TGTGCCAGCAGCCACACAGGGGCGAGGAACACTGAAGCTTTCTTT. Combining the CDR3 with reference TRBV14 and TRBJ1-1 gives the whole variable domain EAGVTQFPSHSVIEKGQTVTLRCDPISGHDNLYWYRRVMGKEIKFLLHFVKESKQDESGMPNNRFLAERTGGTYSTLKVQPAELEDSGVYFCASSHTGARNTEAFFGQGTRLTVV.

This clone was seen only once. The genes are TRBV10-2 and TRBJ2-7, with D perhaps TRBD1 or TRBD2 (5 bases each). V was pared by 5 bases and J by 3 bases, with 11 bases between. The CDR3 is 13 residues long. Per the germline V gene, CDR1 is WSHSY and CDR2 is SAAADI. The CDR3 region is CASSRGSLYEQYV. CDR3 sequence (DNA): TGCGCCAGCAGTCGGGGCTCCCTCTACGAGCAGTACGTC.